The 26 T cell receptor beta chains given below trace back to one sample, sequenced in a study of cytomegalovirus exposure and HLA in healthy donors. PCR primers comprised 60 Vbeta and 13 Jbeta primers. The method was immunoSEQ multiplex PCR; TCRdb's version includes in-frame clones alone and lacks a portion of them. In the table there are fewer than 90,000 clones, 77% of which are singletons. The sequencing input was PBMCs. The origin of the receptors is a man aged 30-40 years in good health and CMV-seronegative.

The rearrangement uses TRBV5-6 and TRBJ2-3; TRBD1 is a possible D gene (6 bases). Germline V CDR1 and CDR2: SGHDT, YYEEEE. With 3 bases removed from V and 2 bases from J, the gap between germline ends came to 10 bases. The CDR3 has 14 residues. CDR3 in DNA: TGTGCCAGCAGCTCAGACAGGCTCACAGATACGCAGTATTTT. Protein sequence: CASSSDRLTDTQYF.

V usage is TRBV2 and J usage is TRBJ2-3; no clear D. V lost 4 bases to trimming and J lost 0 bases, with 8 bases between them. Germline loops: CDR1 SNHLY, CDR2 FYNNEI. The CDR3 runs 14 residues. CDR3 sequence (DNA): TGTGCCAGCAGTGCCGGAGATAGCACAGATACGCAGTATTTT. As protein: CASSAGDSTDTQYF.

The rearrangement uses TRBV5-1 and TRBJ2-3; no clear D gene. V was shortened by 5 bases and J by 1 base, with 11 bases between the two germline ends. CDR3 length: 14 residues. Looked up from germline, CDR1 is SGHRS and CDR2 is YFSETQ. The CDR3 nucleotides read TGCGCCAGCAGGGAGACTTCCCGCACAGATACGCAGTATTTT. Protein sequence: CASRETSRTDTQYF.

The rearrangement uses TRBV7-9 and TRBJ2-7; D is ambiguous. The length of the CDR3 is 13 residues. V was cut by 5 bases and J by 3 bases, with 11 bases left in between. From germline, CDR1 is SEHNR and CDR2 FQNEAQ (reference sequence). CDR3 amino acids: CASSPAAHYEQYF. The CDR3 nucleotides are TGTGCCAGCAGCCCCGCGGCGCACTACGAGCAGTACTTC.

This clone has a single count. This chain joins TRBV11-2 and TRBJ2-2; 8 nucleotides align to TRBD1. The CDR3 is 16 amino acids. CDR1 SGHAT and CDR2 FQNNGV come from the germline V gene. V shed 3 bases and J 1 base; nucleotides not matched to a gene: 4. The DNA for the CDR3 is TGTGCCAGCAGCTTCATCAGGGGGCAGAACACCGGGGAGCTGTTTTTT. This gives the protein CASSFIRGQNTGELFF.

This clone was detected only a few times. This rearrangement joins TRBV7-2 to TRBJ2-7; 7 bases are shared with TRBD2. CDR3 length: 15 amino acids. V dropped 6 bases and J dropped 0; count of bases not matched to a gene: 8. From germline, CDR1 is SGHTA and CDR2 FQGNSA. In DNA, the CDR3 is TGTGCCAGCAGTCGAAGTAGCGGGTCCTCCTACGAGCAGTACTTC. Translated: CASSRSSGSSYEQYF.

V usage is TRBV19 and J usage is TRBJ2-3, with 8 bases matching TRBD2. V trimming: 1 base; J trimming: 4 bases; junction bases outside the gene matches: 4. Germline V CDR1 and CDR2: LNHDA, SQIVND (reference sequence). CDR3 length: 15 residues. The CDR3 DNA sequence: TGTGCCAGTAGTATAGGGCGGGAGGACTCAGATACGCAGTATTTT. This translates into CASSIGREDSDTQYF.

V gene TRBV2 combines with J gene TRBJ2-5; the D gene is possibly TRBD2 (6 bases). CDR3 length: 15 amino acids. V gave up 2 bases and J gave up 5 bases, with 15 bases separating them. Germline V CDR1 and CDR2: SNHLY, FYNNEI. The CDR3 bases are TGTGCCAGCAGTGAAATGACACGGAGGGAGGAGACCCAGTACTTC. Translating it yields CASSEMTRREETQYF.

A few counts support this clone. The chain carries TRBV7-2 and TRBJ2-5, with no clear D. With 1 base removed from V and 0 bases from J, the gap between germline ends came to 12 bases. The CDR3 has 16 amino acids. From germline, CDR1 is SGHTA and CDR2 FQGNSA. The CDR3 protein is CASSLVLYTNQETQYF. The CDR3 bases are TGTGCCAGCAGCTTAGTCTTGTACACAAACCAAGAGACCCAGTACTTC.

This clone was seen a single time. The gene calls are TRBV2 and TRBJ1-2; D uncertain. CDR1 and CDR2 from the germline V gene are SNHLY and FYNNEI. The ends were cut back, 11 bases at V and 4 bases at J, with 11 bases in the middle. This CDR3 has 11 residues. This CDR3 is CASRVAYGYTF. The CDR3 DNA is TGTGCCTCCCGCGTCGCCTATGGCTACACCTTC.

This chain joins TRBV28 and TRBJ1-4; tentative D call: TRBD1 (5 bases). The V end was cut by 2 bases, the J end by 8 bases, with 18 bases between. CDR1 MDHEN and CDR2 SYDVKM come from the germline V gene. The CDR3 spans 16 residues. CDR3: CASSLQRGGGREKLFF. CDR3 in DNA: TGTGCCAGCAGTTTACAAAGGGGAGGTGGTAGGGAAAAACTGTTTTTT.

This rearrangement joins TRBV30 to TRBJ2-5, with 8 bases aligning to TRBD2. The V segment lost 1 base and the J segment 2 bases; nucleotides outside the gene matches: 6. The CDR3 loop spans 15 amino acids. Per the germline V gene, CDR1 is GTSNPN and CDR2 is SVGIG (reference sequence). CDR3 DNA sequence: TGTGCCTGGAGTGCCGGGACTAGGAGTCAAGAGACCCAGTACTTC. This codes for CAWSAGTRSQETQYF.

CDR3 residues: CASSWGSGGWYEQYF. The DNA for the CDR3 is TGTGCCAGCAGCTGGGGTAGCGGGGGGTGGTACGAGCAGTACTTC. This sequence joins TRBV5-4 and TRBJ2-7, with 10 bases that match TRBD2. The CDR3 consists of 15 residues. CDR1 SGHNT and CDR2 YYREEE come from the germline V gene (reference sequence). V lost 3 bases to trimming and J lost 4 bases; unmatched junction nucleotides: 7. Based on the CDR3 plus reference TRBV5-4 and TRBJ2-7, the full variable domain is ETGVTQSPTHLIKTRGQQVTLRCSSQSGHNTVSWYQQALGQGPQFIFQYYREEENGRGNFPPRFSGLQFPNYSSELNVNALELDDSALYLCASSWGSGGWYEQYFGPGTRLTVT.

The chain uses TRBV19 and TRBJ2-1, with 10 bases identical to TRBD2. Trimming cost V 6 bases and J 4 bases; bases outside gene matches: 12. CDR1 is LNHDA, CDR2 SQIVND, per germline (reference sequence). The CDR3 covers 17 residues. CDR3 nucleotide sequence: TGTGCCAGTAGCCAACCCCCAACTAGCGGGACTTACAATGAGCAGTTCTTC. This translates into CASSQPPTSGTYNEQFF.

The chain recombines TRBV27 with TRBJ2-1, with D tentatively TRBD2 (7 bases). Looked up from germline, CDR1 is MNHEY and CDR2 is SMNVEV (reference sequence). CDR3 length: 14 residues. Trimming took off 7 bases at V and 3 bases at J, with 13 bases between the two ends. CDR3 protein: CASTRGGGYNEQFF. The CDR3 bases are TGTGCCAGCACCCGGGGAGGGGGCTACAATGAGCAGTTCTTC.

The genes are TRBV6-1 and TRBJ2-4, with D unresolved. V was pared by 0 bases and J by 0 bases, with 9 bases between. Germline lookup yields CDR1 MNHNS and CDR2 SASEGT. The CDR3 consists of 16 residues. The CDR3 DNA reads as TGTGCCAGCAGTGAAGCGCGGAGTCTAGCCAAAAACATTCAGTACTTC. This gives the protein CASSEARSLAKNIQYF.

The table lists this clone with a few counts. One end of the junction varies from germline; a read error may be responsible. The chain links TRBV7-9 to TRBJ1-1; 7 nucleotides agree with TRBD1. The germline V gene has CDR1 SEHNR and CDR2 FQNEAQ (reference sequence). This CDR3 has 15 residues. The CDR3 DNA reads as TGTGCCAGCACCTTACAGGGGTCGCGGAACACTGAAGCTTTCTTT. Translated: CASTLQGSRNTEAFF.

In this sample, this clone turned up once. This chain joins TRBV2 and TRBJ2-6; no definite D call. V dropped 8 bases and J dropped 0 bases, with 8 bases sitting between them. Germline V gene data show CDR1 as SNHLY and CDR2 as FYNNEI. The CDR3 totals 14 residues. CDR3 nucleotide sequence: TGTGCCAGCGACAACCCCTCTGGGGCCAACGTCCTGACTTTC. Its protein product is CASDNPSGANVLTF.

The CDR3 sequence is CASSKDRQREQYF. CDR3 bases: TGTGCCAGCAGTAAGGACAGGCAGCGCGAGCAGTACTTC. V usage is TRBV2 and J usage is TRBJ2-7; 7 nucleotides align to TRBD1. Germline-derived CDR1 and CDR2 are SNHLY and FYNNEI. V lost 5 bases and J lost 6; bases outside the gene matches: 7. The CDR3 spans 13 residues.

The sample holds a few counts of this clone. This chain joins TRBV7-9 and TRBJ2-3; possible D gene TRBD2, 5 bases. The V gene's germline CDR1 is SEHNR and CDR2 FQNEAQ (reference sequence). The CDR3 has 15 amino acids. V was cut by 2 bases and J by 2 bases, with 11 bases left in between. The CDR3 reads CASSLMDSTTDTQYF. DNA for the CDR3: TGTGCCAGCAGCTTAATGGACTCTACCACAGATACGCAGTATTTT.

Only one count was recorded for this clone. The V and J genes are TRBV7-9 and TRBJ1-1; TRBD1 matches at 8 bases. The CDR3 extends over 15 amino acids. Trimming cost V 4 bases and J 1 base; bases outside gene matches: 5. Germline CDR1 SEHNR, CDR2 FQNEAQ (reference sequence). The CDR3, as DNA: TGTGCCAGCAGCTCCAGACAGGGGTCGAACACTGAAGCTTTCTTT. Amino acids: CASSSRQGSNTEAFF.

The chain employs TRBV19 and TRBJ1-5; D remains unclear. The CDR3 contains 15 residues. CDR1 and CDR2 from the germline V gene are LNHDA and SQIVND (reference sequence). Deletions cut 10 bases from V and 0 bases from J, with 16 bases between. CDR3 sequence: CATRGGAYSNQPQHF. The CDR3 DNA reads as TGTGCCACCCGAGGAGGAGCCTATAGCAATCAGCCCCAGCATTTT.

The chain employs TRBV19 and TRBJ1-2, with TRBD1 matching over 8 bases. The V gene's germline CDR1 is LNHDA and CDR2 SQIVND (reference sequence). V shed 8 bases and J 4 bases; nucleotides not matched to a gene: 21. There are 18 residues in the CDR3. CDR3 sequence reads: CASAGFLTGAAAGYGYTF. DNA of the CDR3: TGTGCCAGTGCCGGATTCCTGACAGGGGCCGCGGCGGGCTATGGCTACACCTTC.

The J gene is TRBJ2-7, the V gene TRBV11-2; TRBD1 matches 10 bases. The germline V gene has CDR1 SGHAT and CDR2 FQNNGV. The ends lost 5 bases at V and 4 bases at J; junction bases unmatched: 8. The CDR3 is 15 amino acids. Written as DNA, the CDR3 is TGTGCCAGCAGCAAAACCGGGACAGGGGCTTACGAGCAGTACTTC. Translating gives CASSKTGTGAYEQYF.

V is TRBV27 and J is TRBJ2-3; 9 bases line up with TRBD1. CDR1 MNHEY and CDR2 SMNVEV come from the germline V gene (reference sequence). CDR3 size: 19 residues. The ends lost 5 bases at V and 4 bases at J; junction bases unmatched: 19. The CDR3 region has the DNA TGTGCCAGCAGTCCCCTGGCTTTTAATCCGGGACAGGGCGCAGATACGCAGTATTTT. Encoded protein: CASSPLAFNPGQGADTQYF.

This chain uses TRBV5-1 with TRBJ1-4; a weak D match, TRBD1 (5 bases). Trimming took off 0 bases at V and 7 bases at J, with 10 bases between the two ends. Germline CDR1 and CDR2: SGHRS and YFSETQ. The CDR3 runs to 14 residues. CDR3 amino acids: CASSLGQGAEKLFF. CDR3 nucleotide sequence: TGCGCCAGCAGCTTGGGGCAGGGCGCTGAAAAACTGTTTTTT.